The clone carrying this TCR beta chain was seen ten or more times. Its target is unknown. Each CDR3 protein is one row after TCRdb ran MiXCR on the 5' RACE reads. The data contain around 230,000 distinct CDR3 sequences, roughly 8% of them seen just once; the ten biggest clones take up around 5.1%. The data were taken from a study of CD8 T cells in ankylosing spondylitis. Findings and limits, study-wide: Disease-linked clones were found to be CD8+ and relatively rare in peripheral blood. In ankylosing spondylitis patients, matched synovial fluid reportedly showed significant enrichment of disease-linked clones. What seemed typical of ankylosing spondylitis blood was a TCR beta motif built from roughly eight highly homologous variants.

The trim removed 0 bases at V and 6 bases at J, leaving 10 bases unmatched. Germline V gene data show CDR1 as DFQATT and CDR2 as SNEGSKA (reference sequence). CDR3 size: 15 residues. This TCR was recovered from a female donor with ankylosing spondylitis or in good health (not recorded which). Sequencing was done on a sample of blood, either unsorted or a sorted T cell fraction (not recorded which). The J gene is TRBJ1-2, the V gene TRBV20-1; TRBD1 matches at 7 bases. In DNA form, the CDR3 reads TGCAGTGCTAGAGATCCGACAGGGAGGGGCGATGGCTACACCTTC. Translation gives CSARDPTGRGDGYTF.